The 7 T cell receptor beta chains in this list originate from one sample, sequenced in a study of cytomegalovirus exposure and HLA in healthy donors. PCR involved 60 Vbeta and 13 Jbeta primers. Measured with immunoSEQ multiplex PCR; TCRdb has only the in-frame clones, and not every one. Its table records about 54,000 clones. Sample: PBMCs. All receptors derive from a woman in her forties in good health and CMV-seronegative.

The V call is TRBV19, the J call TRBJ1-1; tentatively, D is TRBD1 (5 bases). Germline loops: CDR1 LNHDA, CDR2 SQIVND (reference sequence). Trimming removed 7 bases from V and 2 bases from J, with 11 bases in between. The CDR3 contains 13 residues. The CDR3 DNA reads TGTGCCAGTATTGGACAAGCAAACACTGAAGCTTTCTTT. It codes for CASIGQANTEAFF. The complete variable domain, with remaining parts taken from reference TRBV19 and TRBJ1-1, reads DGGITQSPKYLFRKEGQNVTLSCEQNLNHDAMYWYRQDPGQGLRLIYYSQIVNDFQKGDIAEGYSVSREKKESFPLTVTSAQKNPTAFYLCASIGQANTEAFFGQGTRLTVV.

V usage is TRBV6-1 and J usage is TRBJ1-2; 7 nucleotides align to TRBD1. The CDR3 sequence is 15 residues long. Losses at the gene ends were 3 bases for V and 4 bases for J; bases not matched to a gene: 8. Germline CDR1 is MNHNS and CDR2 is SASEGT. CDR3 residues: CASSDPRTGVYGYTF. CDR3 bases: TGTGCCAGCAGTGACCCACGGACAGGCGTCTATGGCTACACCTTC.

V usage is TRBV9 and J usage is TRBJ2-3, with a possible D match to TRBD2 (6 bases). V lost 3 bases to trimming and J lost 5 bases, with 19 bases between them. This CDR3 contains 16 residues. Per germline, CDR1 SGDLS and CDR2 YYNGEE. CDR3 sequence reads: CASSGTISRGQDTQYF. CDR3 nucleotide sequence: TGTGCCAGCAGCGGGACTATTAGCCGCGGCCAAGATACGCAGTATTTT.

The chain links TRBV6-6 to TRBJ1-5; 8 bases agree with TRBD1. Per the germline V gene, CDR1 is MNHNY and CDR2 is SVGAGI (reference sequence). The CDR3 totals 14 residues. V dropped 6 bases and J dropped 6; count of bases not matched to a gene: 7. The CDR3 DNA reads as TGTGCCAGCAGCAAGGACAGGGTAGTTCAGCCCCAGCATTTT. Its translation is CASSKDRVVQPQHF.

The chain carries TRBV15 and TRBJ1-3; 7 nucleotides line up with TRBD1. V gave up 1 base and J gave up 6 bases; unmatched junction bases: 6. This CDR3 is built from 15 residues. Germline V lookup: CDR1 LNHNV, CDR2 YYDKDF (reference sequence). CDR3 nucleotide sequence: TGTGCCACCAGCAGAGTCCGGCAGGGGGAAAACACCATATATTTT. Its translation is CATSRVRQGENTIYF. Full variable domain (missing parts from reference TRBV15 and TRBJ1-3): DAMVIQNPRYQVTQFGKPVTLSCSQTLNHNVMYWYQQKSSQAPKLLFHYYDKDFNNEADTPDNFQSRRPNTSFCFLDIRSPGLGDTAMYLCATSRVRQGENTIYFGEGSWLTVV.

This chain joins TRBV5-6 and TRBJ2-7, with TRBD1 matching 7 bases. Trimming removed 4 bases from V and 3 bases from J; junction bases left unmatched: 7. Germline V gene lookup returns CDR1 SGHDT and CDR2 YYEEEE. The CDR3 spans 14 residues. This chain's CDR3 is CASSGTGQFYEQYF. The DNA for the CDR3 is TGTGCCAGCAGCGGAACGGGACAGTTCTACGAGCAGTACTTC.

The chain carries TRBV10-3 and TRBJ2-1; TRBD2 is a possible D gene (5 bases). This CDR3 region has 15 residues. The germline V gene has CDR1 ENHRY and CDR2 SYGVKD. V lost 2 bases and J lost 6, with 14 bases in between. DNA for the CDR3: TGTGCCATCAGTGAGAACATCGGGAACACCAATGAGCAGTTCTTC. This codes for CAISENIGNTNEQFF.